This T cell receptor beta chain was sequenced in a study of regulatory T cells in long-lasting Graves disease. Note on this clonotype: Antigen unknown.

The time point was: persistent/refractory GD, antithyroid drugs over 5 years with positive TRAb. Following extraction of RNA from PBMCs, that RNA was used to make the TCR library. The V end was cut by 6 bases, the J end by 4 bases, with 13 bases between. Germline V CDR1 and CDR2: LNHDA, SQIVND (reference sequence). The CDR3 spans 15 residues. Study-wide points: Accuracy may have been reduced by the small sample size.

Arm-PCR of CDR3 regions with iRepertoire HTBI primers generated TCR beta libraries. TCRdb re-analysed the multiplex PCR reads in MiXCR, keeping a single row per CDR3 protein. The sample shows fewer than 400,000 distinct CDR3 sequences, 20% to 25% of them seen only once. The source was peripheral blood mononuclear cells (PBMCs), collected when the disease was refractory, from a patient treated with antithyroid drugs. The receptor's source is a female donor with Graves disease. The chain combines TRBV19 with TRBJ2-6; D might be TRBD2 (7 bases). The CDR3 DNA sequence: TGTGCCAGTAGGAGGGGGGGAGACGGGGCCAACGTCCTGACTTTC. Residues: CASRRGGDGANVLTF. Drawing the rest from reference TRBV19 and TRBJ2-6, the complete variable domain is DGGITQSPKYLFRKEGQNVTLSCEQNLNHDAMYWYRQDPGQGLRLIYYSQIVNDFQKGDIAEGYSVSREKKESFPLTVTSAQKNPTAFYLCASRRGGDGANVLTFGAGSRLTVL.